Only one count was recorded for the clone carrying this TCR beta chain. Its cognate antigen is unknown. The sample belongs to a study of blood T cells in healthy people across ages. Healthy Caucasian individuals from Russia aged about 6 to 90 were enrolled as donors. Isolation of PBMCs gave at least 6.5 million cells per sample. Extraction of total RNA produced a minimum of 5.5 micrograms from each sample. Study-level points and caveats: Getting older went along with TCR beta diversity per million T cells dropping roughly linearly.

Next came a second PCR, run for about 7 to 12 cycles, which used a sample-barcoded 5' primer along with a J-beta primer mix. TCRdb recomputed calls from the 5' RACE reads with MiXCR, one row per CDR3 protein. The data show under 1 million distinct CDR3 sequences, with approximately 44% seen just once and about a fifth held by the top ten. Germline CDR1 is SGHRS and CDR2 is YFSETQ. V dropped 5 bases and J dropped 2; count of bases not matched to a gene: 6. The CDR3 extends over 15 amino acids. The specimen was blood. This clonotype was obtained from a man aged 60 to 75 in good health. The chain recombines TRBV5-1 with TRBJ2-3; 9 bases map to TRBD2. CDR3 region: CASRVAGAYTDTQYF. The CDR3 DNA reads TGCGCCAGCAGAGTAGCGGGGGCCTACACAGATACGCAGTATTTT.